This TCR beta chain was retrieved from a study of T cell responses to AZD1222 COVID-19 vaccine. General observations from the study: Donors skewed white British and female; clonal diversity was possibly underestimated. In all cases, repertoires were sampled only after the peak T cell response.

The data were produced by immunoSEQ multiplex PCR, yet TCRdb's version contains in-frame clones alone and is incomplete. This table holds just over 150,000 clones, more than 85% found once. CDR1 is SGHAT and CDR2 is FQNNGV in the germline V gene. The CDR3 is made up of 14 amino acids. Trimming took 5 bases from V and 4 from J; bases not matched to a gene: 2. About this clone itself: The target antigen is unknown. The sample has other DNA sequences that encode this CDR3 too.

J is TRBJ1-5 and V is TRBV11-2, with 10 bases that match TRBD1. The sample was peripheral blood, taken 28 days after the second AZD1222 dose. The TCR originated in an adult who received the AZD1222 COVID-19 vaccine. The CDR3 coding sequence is TGTGCCAGCAGCCCGGGACAGGGGAATCAGCCCCAGCATTTT. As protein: CASSPGQGNQPQHF.